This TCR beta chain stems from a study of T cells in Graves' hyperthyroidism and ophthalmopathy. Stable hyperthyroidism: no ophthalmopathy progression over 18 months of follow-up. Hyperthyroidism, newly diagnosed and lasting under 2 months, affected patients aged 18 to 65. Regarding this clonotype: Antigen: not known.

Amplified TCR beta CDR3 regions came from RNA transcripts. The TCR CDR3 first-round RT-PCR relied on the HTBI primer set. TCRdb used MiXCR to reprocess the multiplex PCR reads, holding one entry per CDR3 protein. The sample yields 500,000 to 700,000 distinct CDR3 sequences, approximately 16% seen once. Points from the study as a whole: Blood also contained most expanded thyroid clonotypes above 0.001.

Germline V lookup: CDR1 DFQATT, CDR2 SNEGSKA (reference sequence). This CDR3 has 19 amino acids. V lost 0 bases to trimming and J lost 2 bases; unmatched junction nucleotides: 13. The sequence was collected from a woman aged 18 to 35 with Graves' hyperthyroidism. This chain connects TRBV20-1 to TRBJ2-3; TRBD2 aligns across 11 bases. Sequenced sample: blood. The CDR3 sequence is CSARDSLRRLAGFTDTQYF. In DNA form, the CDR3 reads TGCAGTGCTAGAGATTCCCTTCGAAGACTAGCGGGGTTCACAGATACGCAGTATTTT.